The 21 T cell receptor beta chains reported below all come from one sample, sequenced in a study of blood T cell repertoires in COVID-19. The table came from immunoSEQ multiplex PCR; TCRdb's copy has only in-frame clones and leaves some out. This sample has roughly 150,000 clones, with about 83% found just once. Sample: peripheral blood. Receptor source: a human donor in a cohort sampled during active COVID-19.

The chain couples TRBV15 to TRBJ2-5; tentative D call: TRBD2 (7 bases). Trimming removed 1 base from V and 1 base from J, with 13 bases in between. This CDR3 region has 16 residues. The germline V gene has CDR1 LNHNV and CDR2 YYDKDF (reference sequence). DNA of the CDR3: TGTGCCACCAGCAGAGTCGGGGGGCTTCGCCAAGAGACCCAGTACTTC. It yields the protein CATSRVGGLRQETQYF.

The CDR3 protein is CAWSGNRDEQYF. For the CDR3, the DNA is TGTGCCTGGAGTGGGAACAGGGACGAGCAGTACTTC. The chain uses TRBV30 and TRBJ2-7, with a weak D call TRBD1 (6 bases). The CDR3 totals 12 residues. CDR1 and CDR2 from the germline V gene are GTSNPN and SVGIG (reference sequence). V was clipped by 1 base and J by 5 bases, with 9 bases between them.

The chain couples TRBV5-4 to TRBJ2-7, with 7 bases lining up with TRBD2. The CDR3 has 14 amino acids. V shed 4 bases and J 2 bases; nucleotides not matched to a gene: 6. The germline CDR1 and CDR2 sequences are SGHNT and YYREEE (reference sequence). CDR3 coding DNA: TGTGCCAGCAGCGCGGGAGTCCCACCCTACGAGCAGTACTTC. Residues: CASSAGVPPYEQYF.

The chain joins TRBV28 to TRBJ1-3; D uncertain. The CDR3 runs to 15 residues. CDR1 is MDHEN, CDR2 SYDVKM, per germline. Trimming cost V 1 base and J 1 base, with 8 bases left between them. For the CDR3, the DNA is TGTGCCAGCAGTTTATCCGGGGTATCTGGAAACACCATATATTTT. Its protein is CASSLSGVSGNTIYF.

The chain is built from TRBV6-1 and TRBJ1-1; D is undetermined. V was pared by 0 bases and J by 0 bases, with 8 bases between. The CDR3 is 15 residues long. Germline-derived CDR1 and CDR2 are MNHNS and SASEGT. The CDR3 here is CASSEARGMNTEAFF. The DNA of the CDR3 is TGTGCCAGCAGTGAAGCGCGGGGTATGAACACTGAAGCTTTCTTT.

V and J are TRBV28 and TRBJ1-1; 10 nucleotides agree with TRBD1. V gave up 5 bases and J gave up 3 bases; unmatched junction bases: 6. The CDR3 is 15 amino acids. Germline CDR1 and CDR2: MDHEN and SYDVKM. The CDR3 DNA sequence: TGTGCCAGCAGTCCGAAGACAGGGGGCTACACTGAAGCTTTCTTT. It codes for CASSPKTGGYTEAFF.

V usage is TRBV7-9 and J usage is TRBJ1-2; possibly TRBD1 for D (5 bases). Trimming shortened V by 0 bases and J by 1 base, and 15 bases separated the two germline ends. Germline-derived CDR1 and CDR2 are SEHNR and FQNEAQ (reference sequence). The CDR3 covers 17 residues. This chain's CDR3 is CASSLARPQGLNYGYTF. The CDR3 DNA reads TGTGCCAGCAGCTTAGCGCGGCCCCAGGGCCTTAACTATGGCTACACCTTC.

V and J are TRBV6-5 and TRBJ1-2; D is unresolved. CDR3 size: 13 residues. Germline V gene data show CDR1 as MNHEY and CDR2 as SVGAGI. V lost 3 bases and J lost 8, with 13 bases in between. CDR3 sequence (DNA): TGTGCCAGCAGTTATGCAGAGATGAGGGGCTACACCTTC. The encoded protein is CASSYAEMRGYTF.

This clone has only one observation. The genes are TRBV5-1 and TRBJ2-1; 10 positions agree with TRBD2. The CDR3 has 15 amino acids. Trimming took 2 bases from V and 10 from J; bases not matched to a gene: 9. The germline gives CDR1 SGHRS, CDR2 YFSETQ. CDR3 nucleotides: TGCGCCAGCAGCTTTAGGCTAGCGGGAGACGGGGAGCAGTTCTTC. This codes for CASSFRLAGDGEQFF.

This rearrangement joins TRBV5-1 to TRBJ1-1; D is undetermined. CDR3 size: 15 residues. CDR1 is SGHRS, CDR2 YFSETQ, per germline. V was clipped by 2 bases and J by 3 bases, with 14 bases between them. The CDR3 loop is CASSFRTLRDTEAFF. CDR3 in DNA: TGCGCCAGCAGCTTTCGGACTTTAAGGGACACTGAAGCTTTCTTT.

This clone was detected a few times. The CDR3 loop reads CASSTGHDYEQYF. Written as DNA, the CDR3 is TGTGCCAGTAGTACGGGACATGACTACGAGCAGTACTTC. The chain is built from TRBV19 and TRBJ2-7; D is perhaps TRBD1 (6 bases). Germline V gives CDR1 LNHDA, CDR2 SQIVND (reference sequence). This CDR3 contains 13 residues. V lost 4 bases, J lost 3 bases, and 10 bases lay in between.

The chain recombines TRBV10-2 with TRBJ2-7; 10 positions match TRBD2. The germline CDR1 and CDR2 sequences are WSHSY and SAAADI. V lost 6 bases to trimming and J lost 6 bases; unmatched junction nucleotides: 11. This CDR3 is built from 15 residues. The CDR3 loop reads CASREPGTSASEQYF. CDR3 nucleotide sequence: TGCGCCAGCAGAGAACCCGGGACTAGCGCCTCCGAGCAGTACTTC.

The rearrangement uses TRBV3-1 (or the pseudogene TRBV3-2) and TRBJ2-7; D possibly corresponds to TRBD1 (5 bases). CDR3 length equals 17 residues. Germline loops: CDR1 LGHDT, CDR2 YNNKEL (reference sequence). Trimming took off 1 base at V and 5 bases at J, with 21 bases between the two ends. CDR3 nucleotides: TGTGCCAGCAGCCAAGTCGCGCCCAATAGGGGTTCGGACGAGCAGTACTTC. Protein sequence: CASSQVAPNRGSDEQYF.

The chain recombines TRBV28 with TRBJ1-5; 11 bases align to TRBD1. The V segment lost 6 bases and the J segment 6 bases; nucleotides outside the gene matches: 10. The germline V gene encodes CDR1 MDHEN and CDR2 SYDVKM. CDR3 size: 16 residues. The CDR3 nucleotides are TGTGCCAGCAGCCCCTATGGACAGGGGGCGGCTCAGCCCCAGCATTTT. Its translation: CASSPYGQGAAQPQHF.

The CDR3 nucleotides read TGTGCCAGCAGTTTATCGATTGTCAGTGGGGGCCGGGCAGATACGCAGTATTTT. Translating gives CASSLSIVSGGRADTQYF. The gene calls are TRBV27 and TRBJ2-3; D possibly corresponds to TRBD1 (6 bases). Germline CDR1 and CDR2: MNHEY and SMNVEV (reference sequence). V was pared by 0 bases and J by 4 bases, with 20 bases between. The CDR3 runs 18 residues.

This chain uses TRBV28 with TRBJ1-2; D is unresolved. The V end was cut by 8 bases, the J end by 4 bases, with 8 bases between. This CDR3 comprises 11 residues. Germline assignment: CDR1 MDHEN and CDR2 SYDVKM. CDR3 sequence (DNA): TGTGCCAGCGGAGCGACCTATGGCTACACCTTC. Its protein product is CASGATYGYTF.

CDR3 bases: TGCGCCAGCAGCCAAGATTGGGGAGCGGGGGGGGCCACCGGGGAGCTGTTTTTT. This sequence encodes CASSQDWGAGGATGELFF. This chain uses TRBV4-3 with TRBJ2-2, with 10 positions matching TRBD2. Germline CDR1 LGHNA, CDR2 YSLEER. J lost 4 bases, V lost 0 bases, and 8 bases had no gene match. This CDR3 has 18 residues.

The V gene is TRBV4-3, the J gene TRBJ1-3, with D possibly matching TRBD1 (6 bases). Per germline, CDR1 LGHNA and CDR2 YSLEER. Trimming took off 2 bases at V and 2 bases at J, with 10 bases between the two ends. The CDR3 loop spans 15 amino acids. The CDR3 nucleotides read TGCGCCAGCAGCCAAACAGGGCAGCCTGGAAACACCATATATTTT. Its translation is CASSQTGQPGNTIYF.

The CDR3 nucleotides read TGTGCCAGCAGGTATAAGGGAAGAGGGTACGAGCAGTACTTC. It specifies CASRYKGRGYEQYF. V and J are TRBV13 and TRBJ2-7; weak D call: TRBD2 (5 bases). Germline V CDR1 and CDR2: PRHDT, FYEKMQ (reference sequence). The CDR3 loop spans 14 amino acids. V lost 6 bases, J lost 4 bases, and 16 bases lay in between.

This clone came up a few times. The chain is built from TRBV9 and TRBJ2-2; D is undetermined. V lost 3 bases to trimming and J lost 4 bases, with 10 bases between them. CDR3 length equals 14 residues. The germline V gene has CDR1 SGDLS and CDR2 YYNGEE. CDR3 residues: CASSAPESTGELFF. CDR3 DNA: TGTGCCAGCAGCGCTCCTGAGAGCACCGGGGAGCTGTTTTTT.

This chain uses TRBV11-3 with TRBJ2-7, with D perhaps TRBD2 (6 bases). CDR3 size: 15 residues. Germline V gene data show CDR1 as SGHNT and CDR2 as YENEEA. Between the trimmed V and J ends, which lost 3 bases and 0 bases, there was a span of 12 bases. CDR3 sequence reads: CASSLGGGSSYEQYF. CDR3 coding DNA: TGTGCCAGCAGCTTGGGAGGCGGGTCCTCCTACGAGCAGTACTTC. Supplemented by reference TRBV11-3 and TRBJ2-7, the full variable domain reads EAGVVQSPRYKIIEKKQPVAFWCNPISGHNTLYWYLQNLGQGPELLIRYENEEAVDDSQLPKDRFSAERLKGVDSTLKIQPAELGDSAVYLCASSLGGGSSYEQYFGPGTRLTVT.